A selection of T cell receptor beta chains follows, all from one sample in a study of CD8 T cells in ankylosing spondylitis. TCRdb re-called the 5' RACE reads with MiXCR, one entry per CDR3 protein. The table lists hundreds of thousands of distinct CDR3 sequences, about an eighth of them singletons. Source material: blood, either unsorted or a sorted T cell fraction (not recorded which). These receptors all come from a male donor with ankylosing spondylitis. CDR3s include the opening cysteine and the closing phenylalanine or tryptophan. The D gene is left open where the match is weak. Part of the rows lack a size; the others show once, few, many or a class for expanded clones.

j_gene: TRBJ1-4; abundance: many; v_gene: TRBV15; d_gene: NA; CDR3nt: TGTGCCACCAGCAGAGGACGGACTAATGAAAAACTGTTTTTT; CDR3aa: CATSRGRTNEKLFF
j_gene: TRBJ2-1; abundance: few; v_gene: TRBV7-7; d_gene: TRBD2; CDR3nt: TGTGCTAGCAGCCAGACTAGCGGAACTAGCTCCTACAATGAGCAGTTCTTC; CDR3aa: CASSQTSGTSSYNEQFF
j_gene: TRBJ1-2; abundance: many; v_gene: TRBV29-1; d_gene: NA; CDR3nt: TGCAGCGTTTTACGGGACATAACAGGATGGGGCTACACCTTC; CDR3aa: CSVLRDITGWGYTF
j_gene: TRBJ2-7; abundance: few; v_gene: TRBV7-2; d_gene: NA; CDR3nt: TGTGCCAGCACCTTACGTAGTGCGCTCTACGAGCAGTACTTC; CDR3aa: CASTLRSALYEQYF
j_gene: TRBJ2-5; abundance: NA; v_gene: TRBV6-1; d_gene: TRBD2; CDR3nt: TGTGCCAGCTCTAATAGCGGGGTGAAGCGAGAGACCCAGTACTTC; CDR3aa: CASSNSGVKRETQYF
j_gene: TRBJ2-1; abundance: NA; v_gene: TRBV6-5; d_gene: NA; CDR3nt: TGTGCCAGCAGTTATTCCAGGGCAAGCTCCTACAATGAGCAGTTCTTC; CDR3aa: CASSYSRASSYNEQFF
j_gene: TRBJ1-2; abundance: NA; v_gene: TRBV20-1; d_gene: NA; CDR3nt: TGCAGTGCTCGTTCTAGTCGGGGCTACACCTTC; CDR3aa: CSARSSRGYTF
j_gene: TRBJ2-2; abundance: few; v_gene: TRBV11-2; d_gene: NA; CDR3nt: TGTGCCAGCAGCTTAGCCGGGATCGCGAACACCGGGGAGCTGTTTTTT; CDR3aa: CASSLAGIANTGELFF
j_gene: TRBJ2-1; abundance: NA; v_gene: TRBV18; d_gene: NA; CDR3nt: TGTGCCAGCTCACCACGACGCGGGGACGAGCAGTTCTTC; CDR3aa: CASSPRRGDEQFF
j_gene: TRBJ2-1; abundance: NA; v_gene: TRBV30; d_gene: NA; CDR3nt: TGTGCCTGGGGGACCGATTTCGGGTACAATGAGCAGTTCTTC; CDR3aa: CAWGTDFGYNEQFF
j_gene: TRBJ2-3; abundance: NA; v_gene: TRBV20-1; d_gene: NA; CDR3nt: TGCAGTGCTCCCCATGGTTTGTACGGCACAGATACGCAGTATTTT; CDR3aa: CSAPHGLYGTDTQYF
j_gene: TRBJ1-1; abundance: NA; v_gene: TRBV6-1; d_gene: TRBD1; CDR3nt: TGTGCCAGCAGCCTTCGACAGGGAGGGTCTGCTGAAGCTTTCTTT; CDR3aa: CASSLRQGGSAEAFF
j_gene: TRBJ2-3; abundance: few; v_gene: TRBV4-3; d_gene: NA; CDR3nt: TGCGCCAGCAGCCAAGGGCTCTGGACAGAGCCGAGAAGCACAGATACGCAGTATTTT; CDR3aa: CASSQGLWTEPRSTDTQYF
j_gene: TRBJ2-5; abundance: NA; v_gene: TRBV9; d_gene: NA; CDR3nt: TGTGCCAGCAGCGACCCCACCCAAGAGACCCAGTACTTC; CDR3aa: CASSDPTQETQYF
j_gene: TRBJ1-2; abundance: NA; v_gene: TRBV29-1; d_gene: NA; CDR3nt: TGCAGCGTTGAAGAGGCGGCAGGGCAAGGCTACACCTTC; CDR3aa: CSVEEAAGQGYTF
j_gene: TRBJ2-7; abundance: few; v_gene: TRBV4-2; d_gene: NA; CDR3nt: TGTGCCAGCAGCCAAGATGGCAGAAGTTACTACGAGCAGTACTTC; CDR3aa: CASSQDGRSYYEQYF
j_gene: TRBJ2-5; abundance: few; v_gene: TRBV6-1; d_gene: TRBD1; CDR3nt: TGTGCCAGCAGTGAATCCGGACAGGGTAGGGCGACCCAGTACTTC; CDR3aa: CASSESGQGRATQYF
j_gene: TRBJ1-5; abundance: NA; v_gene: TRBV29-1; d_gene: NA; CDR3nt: TGCAGCGTTGATAATATGGGGGGTTTCAATCAGCCCCAGCATTTT; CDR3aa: CSVDNMGGFNQPQHF
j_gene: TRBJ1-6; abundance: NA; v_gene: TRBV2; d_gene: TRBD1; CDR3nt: TGTGCCAGCAGTGATGGGACAGGGAGGTCACCCCTCCACTTT; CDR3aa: CASSDGTGRSPLHF
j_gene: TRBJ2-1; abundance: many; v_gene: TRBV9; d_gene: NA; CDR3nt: TGTGCCAGCAGCGTAGGCAGCCCTTCCTCCTACAATGAGCAGTTCTTC; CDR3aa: CASSVGSPSSYNEQFF
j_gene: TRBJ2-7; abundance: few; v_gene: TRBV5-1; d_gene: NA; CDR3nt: TGTGCCAGCAGCTTAGGAGGGGGCGATTCCTACGAGCAGTACTTC; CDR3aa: CASSLGGGDSYEQYF
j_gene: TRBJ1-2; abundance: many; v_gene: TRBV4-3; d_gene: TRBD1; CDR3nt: TGCGCCAGCAGCCAAGAGTGGACAGGCTCCTATGGCTACACCTTC; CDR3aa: CASSQEWTGSYGYTF
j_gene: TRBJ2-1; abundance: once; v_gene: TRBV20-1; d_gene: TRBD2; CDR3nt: TGCAGTGCTAGCTGGTGGAAACCGACTAGCGGGAGCTACAATGAGCAGTTCTTC; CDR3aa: CSASWWKPTSGSYNEQFF
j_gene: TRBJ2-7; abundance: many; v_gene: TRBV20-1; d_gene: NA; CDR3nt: TGCAGTGCTGGTCGGGCAGGGGTGGCCGAGCAGTACTTC; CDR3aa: CSAGRAGVAEQYF
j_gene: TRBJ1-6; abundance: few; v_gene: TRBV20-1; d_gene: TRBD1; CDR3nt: TGCAGTGCTACAGGGGGGACAGGTTCACCCCTCCACTTT; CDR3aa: CSATGGTGSPLHF
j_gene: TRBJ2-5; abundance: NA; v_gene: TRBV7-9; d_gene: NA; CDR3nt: TGTGCCAGCAGCCTCGACAGGATGTACCAAGAGACCCAGTACTTC; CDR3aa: CASSLDRMYQETQYF
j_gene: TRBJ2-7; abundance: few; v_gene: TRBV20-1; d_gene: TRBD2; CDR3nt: TGCAGTGCCCCCCCAGCGGGAGCTCGTTACGAGCAGTACTTC; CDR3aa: CSAPPAGARYEQYF
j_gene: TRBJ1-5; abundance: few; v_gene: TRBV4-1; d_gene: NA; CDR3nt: TGCGCCAGCAGCCAAGAACCGGGTAGGAATCAGCCCCAGCATTTT; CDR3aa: CASSQEPGRNQPQHF
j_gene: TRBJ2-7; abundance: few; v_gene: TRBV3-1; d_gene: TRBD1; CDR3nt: TGTGCCAGCAGCCTTACCGGGACAGTGGGGCGCGAGCAGTACTTC; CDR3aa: CASSLTGTVGREQYF
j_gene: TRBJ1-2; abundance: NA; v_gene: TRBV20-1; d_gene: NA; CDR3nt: TGCAGTGCTAGACGGGGGGCGGGTGGCTACACCTTC; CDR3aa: CSARRGAGGYTF
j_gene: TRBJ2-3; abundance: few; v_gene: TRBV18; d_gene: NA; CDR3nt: TGTGCCAGCTCACCACCATCCGGGTTCGCAGATACGCAGTATTTT; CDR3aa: CASSPPSGFADTQYF
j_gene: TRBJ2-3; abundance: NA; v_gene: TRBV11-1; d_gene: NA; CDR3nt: TGTGCCACAAAGAGGGGCACAGATACGCAGTATTTT; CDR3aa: CATKRGTDTQYF
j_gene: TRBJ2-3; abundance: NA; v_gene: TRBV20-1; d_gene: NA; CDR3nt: TGCAGTGCGATTGGGGATAGCACAGATACGCAGTATTTT; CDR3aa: CSAIGDSTDTQYF
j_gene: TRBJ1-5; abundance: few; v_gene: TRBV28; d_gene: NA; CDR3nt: TGTGCCAGCACCAAGATCGGCGAAGGCAATCAGCCCCAGCATTTT; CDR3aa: CASTKIGEGNQPQHF
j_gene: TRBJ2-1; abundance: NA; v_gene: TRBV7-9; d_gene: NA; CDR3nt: TGTGCCAGCAGTTGGACAGAATACAATGAGCAGTTCTTC; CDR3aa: CASSWTEYNEQFF
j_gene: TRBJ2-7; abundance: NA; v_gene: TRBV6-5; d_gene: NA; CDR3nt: TGTGCCAGCAGTTACCCCTCGGAGGCCTCCTACGAGCAGTACTTC; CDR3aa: CASSYPSEASYEQYF
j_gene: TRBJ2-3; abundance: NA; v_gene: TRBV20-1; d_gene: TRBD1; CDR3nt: TGCAGTCCCGTCCCCCGGGACAGAAGCACAGGTACGCAGTATTTT; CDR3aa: CSPVPRDRSTGTQYF
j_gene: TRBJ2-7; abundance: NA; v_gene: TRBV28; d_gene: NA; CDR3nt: TGTGCCAGCACTACCGGGACTTACCCTCACGAGCAGTACTTC; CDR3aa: CASTTGTYPHEQYF
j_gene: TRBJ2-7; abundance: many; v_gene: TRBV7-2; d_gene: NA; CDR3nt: TGTGCCAGCAGCTTAGCGGCAGCCTACGAGCAGTACTTC; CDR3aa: CASSLAAAYEQYF
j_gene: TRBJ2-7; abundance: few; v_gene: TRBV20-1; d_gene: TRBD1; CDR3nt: TGCAGTGCTAGGAGGAATACAGGGGGCGCCCAGAACGAGCAGTACTTC; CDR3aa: CSARRNTGGAQNEQYF
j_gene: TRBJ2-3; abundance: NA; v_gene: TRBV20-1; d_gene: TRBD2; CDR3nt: TGCAGTGCTAGCGGGCTAGCGGGGGGTTATCCAGATACGCAGTATTTT; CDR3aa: CSASGLAGGYPDTQYF
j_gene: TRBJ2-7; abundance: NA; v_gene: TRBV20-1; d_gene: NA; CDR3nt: TGCAGTGATAGAGATATGAGACGGGGGGCGCTCGAGCAGTACTTC; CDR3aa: CSDRDMRRGALEQYF
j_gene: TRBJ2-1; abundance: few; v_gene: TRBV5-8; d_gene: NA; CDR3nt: TGTGCCAGCAGCTCAAGGTATAACAATGAGCAGTTCTTC; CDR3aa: CASSSRYNNEQFF
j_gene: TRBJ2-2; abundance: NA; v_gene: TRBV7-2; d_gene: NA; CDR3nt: TGTGCCAGCAGCTTTAAGGTGTTAGGCGGGGAGCTGTTTTTT; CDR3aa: CASSFKVLGGELFF
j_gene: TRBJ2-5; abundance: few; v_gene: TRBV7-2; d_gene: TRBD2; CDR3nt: TGTGCCAGCAGCTTAGATAGCGGGAGGGAAGAGACCCAGTACTTC; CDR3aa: CASSLDSGREETQYF
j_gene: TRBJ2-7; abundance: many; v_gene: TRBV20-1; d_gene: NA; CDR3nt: TGCAGTGCTAGCCCGCACCCCTACGAGCAGTACTTC; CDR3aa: CSASPHPYEQYF
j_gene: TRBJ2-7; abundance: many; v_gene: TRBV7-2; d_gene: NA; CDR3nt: TGTGCCAGCAGCTCTACTCAGGGCTACGAGCAGTACTTC; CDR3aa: CASSSTQGYEQYF
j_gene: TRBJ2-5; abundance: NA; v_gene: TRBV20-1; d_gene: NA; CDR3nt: TGCAGTGCTAGATTTCTATGGGGGGTAGAGACCCAGTACTTC; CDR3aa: CSARFLWGVETQYF
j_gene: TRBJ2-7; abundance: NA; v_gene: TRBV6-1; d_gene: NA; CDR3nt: TGTGCCAGCAGTAGAACGGGTCCGCCCTACGAGCAGTACTTC; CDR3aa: CASSRTGPPYEQYF
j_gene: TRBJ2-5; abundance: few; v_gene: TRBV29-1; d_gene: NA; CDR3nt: TGCAGCGTCTCGGGACTCCAAGAGACCCAGTACTTC; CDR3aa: CSVSGLQETQYF
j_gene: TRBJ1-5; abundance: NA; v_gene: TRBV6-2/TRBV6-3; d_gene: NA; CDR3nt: TGTGCCAGCAGTTCCAGGGTTCAGCCCCAGCATTTT; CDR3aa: CASSSRVQPQHF
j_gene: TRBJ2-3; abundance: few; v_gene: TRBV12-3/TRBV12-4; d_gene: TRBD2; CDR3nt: TGTGCCAGCAGTTTAGCGTTCCTAGCGGGGGTCACAGATACGCAGTATTTT; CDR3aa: CASSLAFLAGVTDTQYF
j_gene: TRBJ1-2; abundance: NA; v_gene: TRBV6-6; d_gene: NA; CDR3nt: TGTGCCAGCAGTTACGTGGCTGGAGGGGGCTACACCTTC; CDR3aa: CASSYVAGGGYTF
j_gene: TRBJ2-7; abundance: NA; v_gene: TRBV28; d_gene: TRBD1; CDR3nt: TGTGCCAGCAGCCCGGGACAGGGGGGCTCCTACGAGCAGTACTTC; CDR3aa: CASSPGQGGSYEQYF
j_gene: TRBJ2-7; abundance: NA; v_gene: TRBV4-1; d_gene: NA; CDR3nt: TGCGCCAGCAGCCAAGCCGAGGTCTCCTACGAGCAGTACTTC; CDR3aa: CASSQAEVSYEQYF